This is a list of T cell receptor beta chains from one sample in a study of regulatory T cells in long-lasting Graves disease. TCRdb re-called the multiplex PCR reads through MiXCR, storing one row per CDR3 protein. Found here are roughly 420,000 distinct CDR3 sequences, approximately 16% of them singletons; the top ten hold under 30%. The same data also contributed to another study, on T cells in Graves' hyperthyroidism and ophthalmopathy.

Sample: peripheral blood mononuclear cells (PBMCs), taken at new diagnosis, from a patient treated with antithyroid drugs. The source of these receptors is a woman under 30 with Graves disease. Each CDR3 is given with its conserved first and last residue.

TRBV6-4 CASSDGTQSHYGYTF
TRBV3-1 CASSHKAGGYYEQYF
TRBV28 CASMAVLNSPLHF
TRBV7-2 CASSDGEVGDTQYF
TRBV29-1 CSVGVSQQSTIYF
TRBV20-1 CSAPLAGAYNEQFF
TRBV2 CVRKSGNTIYF
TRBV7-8 CASSLVRESSNEQFF
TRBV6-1 CASSRRAGGLNTGELFF
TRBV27 CASRALADPQETQYF
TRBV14 CASSPGQGTTNEKLFF
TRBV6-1 CASRKQGEGYEQYF
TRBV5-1 CASRNQLQGASTEAFF
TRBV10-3 CAIGGVTDTQYF
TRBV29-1 CSVSVGLAMSGELFF
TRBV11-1 CASSSKLRAGNEQYF
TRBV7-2 CASSPGWDYEQYF
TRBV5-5 CASSLSLSTEAFF
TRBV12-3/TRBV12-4 CASSLGGVNTEAFF
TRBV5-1 CAGSLQTGNTEAFF
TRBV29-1 CSVRVTGGPTEQYF
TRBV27 CASSLLHPRQYTEAFF
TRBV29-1 CSARDGTEAYEQYF
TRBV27 CASSSMGLTGEQFF
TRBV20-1 CSARGQGANTEAFF
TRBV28 CASSYTMGGFEQFF
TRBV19 CASRVAGGTYYEQYF
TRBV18 CASSPGGRSSSYEQYF
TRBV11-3 CASSITSGSRSTDTQYF